The rows below give T cell receptor beta chains drawn from one sample of a study of T-cell reconstitution after alpha-beta-depleted transplantation in children. TCRdb itself ran the PCR reads through MiXCR, one entry per CDR3 protein. Here the sample spans hundreds of thousands of distinct CDR3 sequences, 20% to 30% being singletons. Sequencing used PBMCs, obtained before TCRalphabeta/CD19-depleted stem cell transplant. All receptors come from a girl aged 2 to 10 with Fanconi anemia, due to receive a stem cell transplant. Both conserved end residues are part of each CDR3. D genes are given only for firm matches. A clone size is listed for some rows: how often the clone was seen (once, few, many), or a class if it is expanded.

clone_size	d_call	cdr3_length	v_call	j_call	cdr3_nt	cdr3_aa
many	TRBD2	16	TRBV20-1	TRBJ2-3	TGCAGTGCTAGTGGCGTCCAGCGGGGGGGCTGGGATACGCAGTATTTT	CSASGVQRGGWDTQYF
few	-	13	TRBV29-1	TRBJ2-1	TGCAGCGGTAGGGCCAGGGGATACAATGAGCAGTTCTTC	CSGRARGYNEQFF
few	TRBD2	16	TRBV28	TRBJ2-5	TGTGCCAGCAGTCGAGGGGGACTAGCGGTCCTAGAGACCCAGTACTTC	CASSRGGLAVLETQYF
many	-	14	TRBV5-1	TRBJ2-1	TGCGCCAGCAGCTTGACCGCGGCCTACAATGAGCAGTTCTTC	CASSLTAAYNEQFF
many	-	13	TRBV29-1	TRBJ2-3	TGCAGCGTTGAGGGCGGGTCGGCAGATACGCAGTATTTT	CSVEGGSADTQYF
few	TRBD2	15	TRBV5-1	TRBJ2-1	TGCGCCAGCGGTTCGGGACTAGCGGGGACTAATGAGCAGTTCTTC	CASGSGLAGTNEQFF
-	-	13	TRBV28	TRBJ1-1	TGTGCCAGCAGTCCTCCCTATAAAGGCGAAGCTTTCTTT	CASSPPYKGEAFF
few	-	13	TRBV20-1	TRBJ1-2	TGCAGTGCAACGGGACTCTCCGAAGGAAACTACACCTTC	CSATGLSEGNYTF
few	TRBD1	15	TRBV29-1	TRBJ2-1	TGCAGCGTTGAAGATCTCGGGCAGGGGGCGTTGGGGCAGTTCTTC	CSVEDLGQGALGQFF
many	TRBD2	15	TRBV6-4	TRBJ2-1	TGTGCCAGCAGTACCTTAGCGGGGGCCTACAATGAGCAGTTCTTC	CASSTLAGAYNEQFF
many	-	16	TRBV20-1	TRBJ2-1	TGCAGTGCTAGAGGACCCGGGGCAGGGCGCTACAATGAGCAGTTCTTC	CSARGPGAGRYNEQFF
-	-	11	TRBV11-2	TRBJ2-7	TGTGCCAGCAGCGTTAGGTACGAGCAGTACTTC	CASSVRYEQYF
-	-	13	TRBV29-1	TRBJ2-5	TGCAGCGTTGTTCCCCAGGCCCAAGAGACCCAGTACTTC	CSVVPQAQETQYF
-	-	10	TRBV29-1	TRBJ2-1	TGCAGCGTTATTATTATTGAGCAGTTCTTC	CSVIIIEQFF
few	-	16	TRBV7-2	TRBJ2-6	TGTGCCAGCAGCTTAGGAGTAGGGACTGGGGCCAACGTCCTGACTTTC	CASSLGVGTGANVLTF
many	-	13	TRBV12-3/TRBV12-4	TRBJ2-3	TGTGCCAGCCGAGCCCATAGCACAGATACGCAGTATTTT	CASRAHSTDTQYF
many	-	16	TRBV7-2	TRBJ2-3	TGTGCCAGCAGCTCCCGGAGCAAGACCCGATCGGCGACGCAGTATTTT	CASSSRSKTRSATQYF
-	-	11	TRBV20-1	TRBJ2-3	TGCAGTGCTGTGGGCACAGATACGCAGTATTTT	CSAVGTDTQYF
-	-	17	TRBV7-2	TRBJ2-1	TGTGCCAGCAGCTTAGCCAAGCGGGCGACATTAGACAATGAGCAGTTCTTC	CASSLAKRATLDNEQFF
-	-	16	TRBV7-3	TRBJ2-2	TGTGCCAGCAGCTTTACTGGCGGGCGGAACACCGGGGAGCTGTTTTTT	CASSFTGGRNTGELFF
many	TRBD2	14	TRBV12-3/TRBV12-4	TRBJ2-5	TGTGCCAGCAGCTGGGGGGGGGACCTGGTGACCCAGTACTTC	CASSWGGDLVTQYF
-	-	13	TRBV2	TRBJ1-5	TGTGCCAGCACGCAGGGGCAAGAGCAGCCCCAGCATTTT	CASTQGQEQPQHF
-	TRBD1	14	TRBV12-3/TRBV12-4	TRBJ2-7	TGTGCCAGCACTTCTGACAGGGGGCGATACGAGCAGTACTTC	CASTSDRGRYEQYF
many	-	14	TRBV29-1	TRBJ2-7	TGCAGCGTTGAAGACAGGGGTCCTGCCTACGAGCAGTACTTC	CSVEDRGPAYEQYF
few	-	14	TRBV29-1	TRBJ1-1	TGCAGCGTTGAAGATCCCTTCATGAACACTGAAGCTTTCTTT	CSVEDPFMNTEAFF
many	TRBD2	14	TRBV2	TRBJ2-5	TGTGCCAGCAGTTTCAAGCGGGGCCAAGAGACCCAGTACTTC	CASSFKRGQETQYF
-	TRBD1	13	TRBV29-1	TRBJ1-5	TGCAGCGTCGCGTGGGACAGCTATCAGCCCCAGCATTTT	CSVAWDSYQPQHF